This TCR beta chain was sequenced for a study of cytomegalovirus exposure and HLA in healthy donors. CDR3 length equals 20 residues. Germline trimming cut 0 bases from V and 3 bases from J; bases unmatched to any gene: 12. PCR primers comprised 60 Vbeta and 13 Jbeta primers. The table came from immunoSEQ multiplex PCR; TCRdb's copy has only in-frame clones and leaves some out. Of some 51,000 clones listed, around 79% were seen once; the top ten hold 2% to 3%. This chain uses TRBV23-1 with TRBJ2-1; 12 nucleotides line up with TRBD2. TRBV23-1 is sorted into the ORF group, with uncertain function. Sample: PBMCs. The TCR originated in a female donor in good health and CMV-seronegative. DNA for the CDR3: TGCGCCAGCAGTCAATCGATGGGACTAGCGGGTCACCTACACTACAATGAGCAGTTCTTC. Residues: CASSQSMGLAGHLHYNEQFF.